This T cell receptor (beta chain) was identified during a study of T cells in Graves' hyperthyroidism and ophthalmopathy. Trimming stripped 7 bases from V and 4 bases from J, with 10 bases between. The CDR3 loop spans 13 amino acids. CDR1 is SNHLY, CDR2 FYNNEI, per germline. It was RNA transcripts that yielded the amplified TCR beta CDR3 regions. First-round RT-PCR with HTBI primers amplified the TCR CDR3 region. In TCRdb, the multiplex PCR reads were re-called with MiXCR into one record per CDR3 protein. The data show about 640,000 distinct CDR3 sequences, about a fifth seen once. The rearrangement uses TRBV2 and TRBJ1-4; tentative D call: TRBD1 (6 bases). The source is a man in his thirties or forties with Graves' ophthalmopathy. Sequencing used blood. DNA of the CDR3: TGTGCCAGCAATGGGACATTTAATGAAAAACTGTTTTTT. It is translated as CASNGTFNEKLFF.